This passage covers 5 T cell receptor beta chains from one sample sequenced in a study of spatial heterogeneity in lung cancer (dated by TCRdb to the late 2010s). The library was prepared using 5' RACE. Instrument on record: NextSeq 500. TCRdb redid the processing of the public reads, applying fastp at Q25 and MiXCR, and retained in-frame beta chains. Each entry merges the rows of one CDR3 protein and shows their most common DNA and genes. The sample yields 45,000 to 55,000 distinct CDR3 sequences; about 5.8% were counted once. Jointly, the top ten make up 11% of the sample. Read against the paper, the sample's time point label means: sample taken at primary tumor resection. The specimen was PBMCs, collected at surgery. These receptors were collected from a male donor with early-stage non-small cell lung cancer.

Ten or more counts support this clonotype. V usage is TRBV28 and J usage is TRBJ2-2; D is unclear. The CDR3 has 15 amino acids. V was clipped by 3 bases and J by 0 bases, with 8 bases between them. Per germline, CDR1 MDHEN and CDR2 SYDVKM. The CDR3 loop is CASSFRPPNTGELFF. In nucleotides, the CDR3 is TGTGCCAGCAGTTTCAGGCCGCCGAACACCGGGGAGCTGTTTTTT.

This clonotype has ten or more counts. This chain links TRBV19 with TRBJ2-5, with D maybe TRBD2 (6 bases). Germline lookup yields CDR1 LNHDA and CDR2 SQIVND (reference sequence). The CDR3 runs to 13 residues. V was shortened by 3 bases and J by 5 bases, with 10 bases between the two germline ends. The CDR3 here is CASSIGGEETQYF. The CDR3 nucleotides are TGTGCCAGTAGTATCGGGGGTGAGGAGACCCAGTACTTC.

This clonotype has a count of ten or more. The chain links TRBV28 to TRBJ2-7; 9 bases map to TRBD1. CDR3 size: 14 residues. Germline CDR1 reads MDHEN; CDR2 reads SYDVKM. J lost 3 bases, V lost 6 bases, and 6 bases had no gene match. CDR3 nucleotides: TGTGCCAGCAGAAGGACAGGGGAGGGCTACGAGCAGTACTTC. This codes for CASRRTGEGYEQYF.

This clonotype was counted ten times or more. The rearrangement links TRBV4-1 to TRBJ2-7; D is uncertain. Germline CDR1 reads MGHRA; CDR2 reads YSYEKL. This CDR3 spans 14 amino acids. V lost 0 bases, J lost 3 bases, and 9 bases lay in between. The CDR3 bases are TGCGCCAGCAGCCAAGAAACGGATTACTACGAGCAGTACTTC. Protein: CASSQETDYYEQYF.

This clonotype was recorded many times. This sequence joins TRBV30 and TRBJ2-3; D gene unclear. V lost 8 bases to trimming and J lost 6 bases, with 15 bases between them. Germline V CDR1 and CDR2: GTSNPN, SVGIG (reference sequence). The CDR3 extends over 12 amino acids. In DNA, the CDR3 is TGTGCCCAACGGCTAAGGGCGGATACGCAGTATTTT. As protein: CAQRLRADTQYF.